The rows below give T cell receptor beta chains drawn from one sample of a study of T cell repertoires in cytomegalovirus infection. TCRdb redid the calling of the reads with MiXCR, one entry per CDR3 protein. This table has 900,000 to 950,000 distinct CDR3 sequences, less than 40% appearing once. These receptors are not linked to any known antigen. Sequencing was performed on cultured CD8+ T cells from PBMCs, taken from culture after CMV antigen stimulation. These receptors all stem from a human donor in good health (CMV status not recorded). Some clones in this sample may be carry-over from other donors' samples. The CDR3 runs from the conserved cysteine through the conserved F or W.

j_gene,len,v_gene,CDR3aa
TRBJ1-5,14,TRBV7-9,CVSSLSEQTQPQHF
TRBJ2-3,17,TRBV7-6,CASSLAWAGGSTDTQYF
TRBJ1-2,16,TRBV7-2,CASSNAWTRANYGYTF
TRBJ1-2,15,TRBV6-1,CASSEAWTGEGGYTF
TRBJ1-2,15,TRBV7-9,CASGLNLRGPYGYTF
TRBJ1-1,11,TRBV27,CASIKYTEAFF
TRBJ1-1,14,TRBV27,CASSPVRVNTEAFF
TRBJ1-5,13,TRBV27,CASSFAGRQPQHF
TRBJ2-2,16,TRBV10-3,CAIRLPGEGKNGELFF
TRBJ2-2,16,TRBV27,CASSMLRAQGTGELFF
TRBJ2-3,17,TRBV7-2,CASSLELAGVGADTQYF
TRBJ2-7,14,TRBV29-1,CSVERGQGAEEQYF
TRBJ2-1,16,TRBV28,CASSSRLDRIYNEQFF
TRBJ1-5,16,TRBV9,CASSVSVPVPCQPQHF
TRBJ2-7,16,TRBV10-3,CAISRRTSGSSYEQYF
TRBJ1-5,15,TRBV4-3,CASSQVLAANQPQHF
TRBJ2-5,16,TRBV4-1,CASSQKSPRGTETQYF
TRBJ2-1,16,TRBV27,CASSLDGLAGIYEQFF
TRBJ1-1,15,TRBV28,CASSLSFRANTEAFF
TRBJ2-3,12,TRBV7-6,CASSRAGDTQYF
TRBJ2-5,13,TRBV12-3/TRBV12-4,CASGPGGPWAQYF
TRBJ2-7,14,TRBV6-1,CASSEGFKNYEQYF
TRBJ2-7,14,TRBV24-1,CATSDRQDIYEQYF
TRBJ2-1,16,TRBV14,CASSQGDRGPYNEQFF
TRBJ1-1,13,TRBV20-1,CSARPALGTEAFF
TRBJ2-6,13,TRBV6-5,CASSFQGDNVLTF
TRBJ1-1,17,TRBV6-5,CASSYSAPGPWDTEAFF
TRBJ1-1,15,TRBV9,CASSALYGKNTEAFF
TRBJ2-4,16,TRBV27,CASSSTRGAWENIQYF
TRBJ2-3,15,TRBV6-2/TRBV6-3,CASSYLGGETDTQYF
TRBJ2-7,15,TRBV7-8,CASSPRALSSYEQYF
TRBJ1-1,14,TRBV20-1,CSARRAQMNTEAFF
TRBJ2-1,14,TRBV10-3,CAISEVGTANEQFF